This T cell receptor beta chain originates from a study of cytomegalovirus exposure and HLA in healthy donors. CDR3 size: 14 residues. Per germline, CDR1 MDHEN and CDR2 SYDVKM. The V end lost 4 bases, the J end lost 4 bases, and 11 bases lay between the germline ends. The PCR employed 60 Vbeta primers together with 13 Jbeta primers. Sequencing used immunoSEQ multiplex PCR; TCRdb keeps in-frame clones, though not all of them. The sample has 95,000 to 150,000 clones, less than 20% seen once; the top ten hold 1.5% to 2%. This clone was counted only a few times. V is TRBV28 and J is TRBJ2-1; D is possibly TRBD2 (5 bases). The specimen sequenced was PBMCs. The receptor was isolated from a woman in her late teens or twenties in good health and CMV-seronegative. In nucleotides, the CDR3 is TGTGCCAGCAGTTCCCCTAAGCGGTACAATGAGCAGTTCTTC. Translation gives CASSSPKRYNEQFF. Full variable domain (remainder filled in from reference TRBV28 and TRBJ2-1): DVKVTQSSRYLVKRTGEKVFLECVQDMDHENMFWYRQDPGLGLRLIYFSYDVKMKEKGDIPEGYSVSREKKERFSLILESASTNQTSMYLCASSSPKRYNEQFFGPGTRLTVL.